This T cell receptor (beta chain) was captured in a study of T cell responses to AZD1222 COVID-19 vaccine. The study's findings and limits: Mostly white British, mostly female donors; authors suggested clonal diversity may be underestimated. Baseline seropositivity occurred in only a handful of AZD1222 recipients. Regions left unmutated in variants are reportedly the target of nearly half of spike-specific TCRs. Samples come after the peak T cell response, not at day 14.

Assay used: immunoSEQ multiplex PCR; TCRdb lists only in-frame clones, some missing. The sample lists some 140,000 clones, more than 90% seen once, with approximately 19% in the top ten. Concerning this clone: Its specificity is not known.

The CDR3 has 12 amino acids. The V end was cut by 1 base, the J end by 7 bases, with 7 bases between. Germline lookup yields CDR1 KGHSY and CDR2 FQNENV. The chain carries TRBV16 and TRBJ1-1, with D unclear. The clonotype comes from an adult in good health. Sequences were derived from peripheral blood, sampled on day 0 of AZD1222 vaccination. CDR3 sequence: CASSQFGSEAFF. CDR3 coding DNA: TGTGCCAGCAGCCAATTTGGCAGTGAAGCTTTCTTT.